This passage covers 5 T cell receptor beta chains from one sample sequenced in a study of vaccination effects on CD4 cells after COVID-19. Their target antigens are unknown. Upon completion of roughly ten days in culture, CD4+ T cells were isolated. Some clones are missing from TCRdb's copy, which holds only in-frame ones; the method was immunoSEQ multiplex PCR. The profile shows some 50,000 clones, around 63% of them singletons. The starting material was CD4+ T cells from PBMCs cultured without peptide, obtained before COVID-19 vaccination. Source of these receptors: a human donor who received a COVID-19 vaccine.

V and J are TRBV18 and TRBJ1-2; TRBD1 is a possible D gene (6 bases). Germline values: CDR1 KGHSH, CDR2 LQKENI. V lost 3 bases and J 8 bases, leaving 25 bases between the germline ends. This CDR3 contains 17 residues. The CDR3 here is CASSPLPAPTTGLGYTF. The CDR3, as DNA: TGTGCCAGCTCACCCCTACCGGCCCCCACCACAGGGTTGGGCTACACCTTC.

The chain links TRBV28 to TRBJ1-2; D is uncertain. The CDR3 consists of 13 residues. With 3 bases removed from V and 9 bases from J, the gap between germline ends came to 14 bases. CDR1 and CDR2 (germline): MDHEN, SYDVKM. CDR3 coding DNA: TGTGCCAGCAGTTTGGGCCAGTCTCTAAGCTACACCTTC. Translation: CASSLGQSLSYTF.

This chain links TRBV4-1 with TRBJ2-5, with D possibly being TRBD2 (6 bases). The germline gives CDR1 MGHRA, CDR2 YSYEKL. With 2 bases removed from V and 1 base from J, the gap between germline ends came to 11 bases. There are 15 residues in the CDR3. CDR3 coding DNA: TGCGCCAGCAGCCAAATGGGTAGCGGCCAAGAGACCCAGTACTTC. Translating it yields CASSQMGSGQETQYF.

The chain is built from TRBV28 and TRBJ2-3; D remains unclear. This CDR3 has 13 residues. Per the germline V gene, CDR1 is MDHEN and CDR2 is SYDVKM. With 3 bases removed from V and 2 bases from J, the gap between germline ends came to 6 bases. CDR3 nucleotide sequence: TGTGCCAGCAGTTTTAGTCCCACAGATACGCAGTATTTT. Amino acid sequence: CASSFSPTDTQYF.

This clone was detected a few times. The V gene is TRBV18, the J gene TRBJ2-1; D might be TRBD1 (6 bases). Germline assignment: CDR1 KGHSH and CDR2 LQKENI. V dropped 3 bases and J dropped 4 bases, with 10 bases sitting between them. The CDR3 covers 14 residues. The DNA for the CDR3 is TGTGCCAGCTCACCGACAGGTACTTACAATGAGCAGTTCTTC. Translation: CASSPTGTYNEQFF.